The 10 T cell receptor beta chains presented below share a single source sample, sequenced in a study of cytomegalovirus exposure and HLA in healthy donors. With 60 Vbeta and 13 Jbeta primers, the PCR was carried out. Sequencing used immunoSEQ multiplex PCR; TCRdb keeps in-frame clones, though not all of them. The table records over 100,000 clones, around 66% of them present only once. The material sequenced was PBMCs. Receptors were obtained from a woman aged 40 to 49 in good health and CMV-seropositive.

The rearrangement joins TRBV28 to TRBJ1-3; 8 bases map to TRBD1. Trimming removed 3 bases from V and 2 bases from J; junction bases left unmatched: 15. Germline CDR1 MDHEN, CDR2 SYDVKM. This CDR3 spans 19 amino acids. The CDR3 reads CASSFRDRGLLRAGNTIYF. DNA for the CDR3: TGTGCCAGCAGTTTCAGAGACAGGGGACTGCTGAGGGCTGGAAACACCATATATTTT.

V gene TRBV19 combines with J gene TRBJ2-2; a weak D match, TRBD1 (5 bases). Trimming took off 9 bases at V and 5 bases at J, with 10 bases between the two ends. Germline loops: CDR1 LNHDA, CDR2 SQIVND (reference sequence). The CDR3 runs to 12 residues. The CDR3 reads CASRVRTGELFF. As DNA, the CDR3 is TGTGCCAGCAGGGTGAGAACCGGGGAGCTGTTTTTT.

V gene TRBV7-2 combines with J gene TRBJ2-7; TRBD2 agrees at 7 bases. From germline, CDR1 is SGHTA and CDR2 FQGNSA. The CDR3 runs to 15 residues. V was clipped by 3 bases and J by 3 bases; unmatched bases: 8. The CDR3 bases are TGTGCCAGCAGCTTCGGAGCGGGAACCTTCTACGAGCAGTACTTC. This sequence encodes CASSFGAGTFYEQYF.

The chain joins TRBV28 to TRBJ1-1; no clear D gene. Trimming removed 7 bases at V and 1 base at J, with 10 bases between. CDR3 length equals 13 residues. Germline CDR1 reads MDHEN; CDR2 reads SYDVKM. CDR3 region: CASTPPGNTEAFF. CDR3 sequence (DNA): TGTGCCAGCACCCCTCCAGGGAACACTGAAGCTTTCTTT.

In this sample, this clone turned up once. V and J are TRBV29-1 and TRBJ1-2; 9 bases are a match to TRBD1. There are 12 residues in the CDR3. The germline V gene has CDR1 SQVTM and CDR2 ANQGSEA. With 5 bases clipped from V and 9 bases from J, the junction kept 7 bases outside the gene matches. Here the CDR3 reads CSVRQGVWSYTF. CDR3 in DNA: TGCAGCGTTAGACAGGGGGTTTGGAGCTACACCTTC.

The chain joins TRBV27 to TRBJ1-3; weak D call: TRBD1 (6 bases). The CDR3 loop spans 17 amino acids. Trimming shortened V by 2 bases and J by 2 bases, and 16 bases separated the two germline ends. CDR1 MNHEY and CDR2 SMNVEV come from the germline V gene (reference sequence). CDR3 nucleotide sequence: TGTGCCAGCAGTTTACGACCCTACAGGGACCCTGGAAACACCATATATTTT. It yields the protein CASSLRPYRDPGNTIYF.

Note on this clone: At one of its ends the junction is not consistent with the germline gene, which may arise from a read error. V gene TRBV6-5 combines with J gene TRBJ1-2; 7 bases align to TRBD1. Germline assignment: CDR1 MNHEY and CDR2 SVGAGI. This CDR3 is 13 amino acids long. This CDR3 is CASTKGANYGYPF. The CDR3 DNA follows: TGTGCCAGCACCAAGGGGGCAAACTATGGCTACCCCTTC.

The genes are TRBV7-9 and TRBJ1-5, with D perhaps matching TRBD1 (6 bases). CDR3 length: 13 residues. Trimming cost V 5 bases and J 5 bases, with 10 bases left between them. Germline loops: CDR1 SEHNR, CDR2 FQNEAQ (reference sequence). In DNA, the CDR3 is TGTGCCAGCAGCCAAGGGGGGGATCAGCCCCAGCATTTT. Amino acids: CASSQGGDQPQHF.

This chain connects TRBV9 to TRBJ2-7; D may be TRBD1 (6 bases). Germline V gives CDR1 SGDLS, CDR2 YYNGEE. The length of the CDR3 is 13 residues. V was pared by 4 bases and J by 6 bases, with 14 bases between. DNA for the CDR3: TGTGCCAGCAGCAGTGGGACACTCGGCGAGCAGTACTTC. Protein: CASSSGTLGEQYF.

The chain carries TRBV29-1 and TRBJ2-7, with D possibly matching TRBD1 (5 bases). The CDR3 runs 11 residues. Germline V lookup: CDR1 SQVTM, CDR2 ANQGSEA. V dropped 4 bases and J dropped 4 bases, with 8 bases sitting between them. The CDR3 loop is CSVGKGYEQYF. The CDR3, as DNA: TGCAGCGTTGGGAAGGGGTACGAGCAGTACTTC.